What follows are 10 T cell receptor beta chains derived from one specimen sequenced in a study of T cell repertoires in aging, cancer and after chemotherapy. Rearranged V-D-J TRB sequences were amplified with a mixed TRB-A/B primer pool. TCRdb fed the multiplex PCR reads into MiXCR, producing one record per CDR3 protein. The table lists fewer than 20,000 distinct CDR3 sequences, 50% of them singletons, with more than 9% in the top ten. Amplification of TCR beta used genomic DNA extracted from peripheral blood. Sequenced: blood. The receptors stem from a human donor in good health.

There are a few counts of this clonotype. The gene calls are TRBV29-1 and TRBJ1-1; D is perhaps TRBD1 (5 bases). Germline lookup yields CDR1 SQVTM and CDR2 ANQGSEA. CDR3 size: 13 residues. Trimming took 1 base from V and 2 from J, leaving 8 bases between them. Here the CDR3 reads CSVEGQGNTEAFF. The CDR3 DNA is TGCAGCGTTGAAGGGCAGGGAAACACTGAAGCTTTCTTT.

V gene TRBV27 combines with J gene TRBJ2-7; unclear D gene. CDR1 and CDR2 from the germline V gene are MNHEY and SMNVEV (reference sequence). V dropped 5 bases and J dropped 8 bases, with 22 bases sitting between them. The CDR3 loop spans 15 amino acids. The CDR3 loop reads CASSPHPTETGKQYF. The CDR3 coding sequence is TGTGCCAGCAGTCCCCACCCCACTGAAACCGGCAAGCAGTACTTC.

V and J are TRBV6-1 and TRBJ1-6; a weak D match, TRBD1 (6 bases). Per germline, CDR1 MNHNS and CDR2 SASEGT. The V end lost 11 bases, the J end lost 10 bases, and 18 bases lay between the germline ends. The CDR3 spans 13 residues. CDR3 DNA sequence: TGTGCCGGGGGGACAACGAGGGGCTCACCCCTCCACTTT. This encodes CAGGTTRGSPLHF.

The chain carries TRBV19 and TRBJ1-2, with D perhaps TRBD1 (6 bases). The CDR3 is 17 amino acids. The V and J ends lost 3 bases and 4 bases respectively, with 21 bases between them. Germline CDR1 is LNHDA and CDR2 is SQIVND (reference sequence). The CDR3 DNA reads TGTGCCAGTAGTATCAATCCCTCAGGGGCCGCCCTCTATGGCTACACCTTC. Translated: CASSINPSGAALYGYTF.

This clonotype counts as medium-sized. This chain joins TRBV29-1 and TRBJ2-1; a possible D gene is TRBD1 (6 bases). Deletions cut 2 bases from V and 6 bases from J, with 11 bases between. In germline, CDR1 is SQVTM, CDR2 ANQGSEA. This CDR3 has 13 residues. The CDR3 spells CSVEQGFGNEQFF. CDR3 DNA: TGCAGCGTTGAACAGGGGTTTGGCAATGAGCAGTTCTTC.

Only a few counts were recorded for this clonotype. This chain uses TRBV6-5 with TRBJ2-7; 7 bases are a match to TRBD2. V trimming: 2 bases; J trimming: 0 bases; junction bases outside the gene matches: 7. The CDR3 is 16 residues long. CDR1 MNHEY and CDR2 SVGAGI come from the germline V gene. The CDR3, as DNA: TGTGCCAGCAGTTACGGTACGGGAGGTTCCTCCTACGAGCAGTACTTC. It encodes CASSYGTGGSSYEQYF.

This clonotype is termed medium-sized. This sequence joins TRBV29-1 and TRBJ2-1, with 10 nucleotides matching TRBD2. J lost 4 bases, V lost 7 bases, and 7 bases had no gene match. The CDR3 length is 14 residues. The germline V gene has CDR1 SQVTM and CDR2 ANQGSEA. The CDR3 loop reads CSGSGTSVYNEQFF. In DNA, the CDR3 is TGCAGCGGTTCCGGGACTAGCGTTTACAATGAGCAGTTCTTC.

The chain couples TRBV6-5 to TRBJ1-6, with D possibly TRBD1 on 5 matching bases. This CDR3 comprises 14 residues. CDR1 MNHEY and CDR2 SVGAGI come from the germline V gene. V gave up 6 bases and J gave up 3 bases, with 9 bases separating them. The CDR3 bases are TGTGCCAGCAGCCGGGACGGCTATAATTCACCCCTCCACTTT. Its translation: CASSRDGYNSPLHF.

A few counts support this clonotype. The V gene is TRBV19, the J gene TRBJ2-3, with 12 positions matching TRBD2. CDR1 is LNHDA, CDR2 SQIVND, per germline (reference sequence). This CDR3 comprises 15 residues. V was pared by 7 bases and J by 0 bases, with 2 bases of the junction left unmatched. The CDR3 region has the DNA TGTGCCAGTACGGGGACTAGCGGGAGCACAGATACGCAGTATTTT. It specifies CASTGTSGSTDTQYF.

The chain is built from TRBV13 and TRBJ1-2; D is possibly TRBD1 (5 bases). Trimming pared 4 bases from V and 2 bases from J, leaving 14 bases between. Looked up from germline, CDR1 is PRHDT and CDR2 is FYEKMQ (reference sequence). CDR3 length: 15 amino acids. Here the CDR3 DNA reads TGTGCCAGCAGCTCCTTACTGACAGCCAACTATGGCTACACCTTC. Translated, it gives CASSSLLTANYGYTF.